What follows are 21 T cell receptor beta chains derived from one specimen sequenced in a study of blood T cell repertoires in COVID-19. Clones were sequenced by immunoSEQ multiplex PCR, and TCRdb holds only the in-frame ones, with some missing. The sample carries about 190,000 clones, around 86% recorded once. Sequenced: PBMCs or T cells enriched from blood (not recorded which). These receptors all come from a woman between 35 and 50 years old in a cohort exposed to, infected with or recovered from COVID-19 (not recorded which).

The chain has TRBV5-1 and TRBJ2-3, with TRBD1 identical over 11 bases. Germline V gene data show CDR1 as SGHRS and CDR2 as YFSETQ. The CDR3 has 15 amino acids. With 3 bases clipped from V and 3 bases from J, the junction kept 3 bases outside the gene matches. CDR3 sequence reads: CASSSGTGGTDTQYF. The CDR3 DNA follows: TGCGCCAGCAGCTCCGGGACAGGGGGAACAGATACGCAGTATTTT.

The chain recombines TRBV5-4 with TRBJ2-3; TRBD1 matches 11 bases. The V and J ends lost 4 bases and 5 bases, in that order; junction bases with no gene match: 6. Germline V gene sequence: CDR1 SGHNT, CDR2 YYREEE (reference sequence). This CDR3 comprises 15 residues. This CDR3 is CASSVGQGEVDTQYF. The CDR3 coding sequence is TGTGCCAGCAGCGTGGGACAGGGGGAAGTAGATACGCAGTATTTT.

The chain carries TRBV3-1 (or the pseudogene TRBV3-2) and TRBJ1-2, with 9 bases aligning to TRBD1. CDR3 length: 17 residues. CDR1 is LGHDT, CDR2 YNNKEL, per germline (reference sequence). V lost 4 bases to trimming and J lost 4 bases; unmatched junction nucleotides: 13. CDR3 nucleotide sequence: TGTGCCAGCAGCCCTTGGGGACAGGGCAACCTCCTCTATGGCTACACCTTC. Translation: CASSPWGQGNLLYGYTF.

The V call is TRBV5-1, the J call TRBJ1-1; 7 bases fit TRBD1. V trimming: 2 bases; J trimming: 1 base; junction bases outside the gene matches: 5. The germline V gene encodes CDR1 SGHRS and CDR2 YFSETQ. CDR3 length: 15 amino acids. The CDR3 nucleotides read TGCGCCAGCAGCTTACAGGGACAGCCGAACACTGAAGCTTTCTTT. It codes for CASSLQGQPNTEAFF.

This clone has only a few counts. The V gene is TRBV9, the J gene TRBJ1-2; D call uncertain. V lost 0 bases and J lost 0, with 3 bases in between. The CDR3 totals 13 residues. From germline, CDR1 is SGDLS and CDR2 YYNGEE. In DNA, the CDR3 is TGTGCCAGCAGCGTAGACACTAACTATGGCTACACCTTC. It translates to CASSVDTNYGYTF.

The chain recombines TRBV28 with TRBJ1-5; perhaps TRBD1 as D (5 bases). V was shortened by 4 bases and J by 5 bases, with 12 bases between the two germline ends. Germline assignment: CDR1 MDHEN and CDR2 SYDVKM. The CDR3 has 14 amino acids. CDR3 amino acids: CASSSRQLDQPQHF. The CDR3 nucleotides are TGTGCCAGCAGTTCCAGACAGCTGGATCAGCCCCAGCATTTT.

V gene TRBV3-1 (or the pseudogene TRBV3-2) combines with J gene TRBJ2-1; TRBD2 agrees at 7 bases. The CDR3 has 13 amino acids. After removal of 7 bases from V and 4 bases from J, the junction contained 4 bases not matched to a gene. Germline CDR1 and CDR2: LGHDT and YNNKEL (reference sequence). Written as DNA, the CDR3 is TGTGCCAGCACCGGGACTACGTACAATGAGCAGTTCTTC. Translated: CASTGTTYNEQFF.

The chain recombines TRBV5-6 with TRBJ2-5; 9 positions agree with TRBD1. The CDR3 extends over 14 amino acids. The germline V gene has CDR1 SGHDT and CDR2 YYEEEE. V was clipped by 1 base and J by 6 bases; unmatched bases: 4. The CDR3 nucleotides read TGTGCCAGCAGCTTGTTGGGACAGGGCAAGACCCAGTACTTC. It yields the protein CASSLLGQGKTQYF.

The genes are TRBV6-5 and TRBJ2-1, with TRBD1 as a possible D gene (5 bases). Looked up from germline, CDR1 is MNHEY and CDR2 is SVGAGI. The CDR3 covers 13 residues. Trimming left V 11 bases short and J 7 bases short, with 18 bases between. The CDR3 sequence: CACSRTTVNEQFF. For the CDR3, the DNA is TGTGCCTGCTCCAGGACAACTGTAAATGAGCAGTTCTTC.

The chain combines TRBV7-8 with TRBJ2-7; a weak D match, TRBD1 (8 bases). This CDR3 is built from 16 residues. CDR1 SGHVS and CDR2 FQNEAQ come from the germline V gene. Trimming took 1 base from V and 4 from J, leaving 17 bases between them. Written as DNA, the CDR3 is TGTGCCAGCAGCTTAGAACAGGGGGAGGGCCCGTACGAGCAGTACTTC. Protein product: CASSLEQGEGPYEQYF.

J is TRBJ1-2 and V is TRBV11-2; 7 nucleotides agree with TRBD1. The J segment lost 0 bases and the V segment lost 6 bases, leaving 4 bases of the junction unmatched. Germline CDR1 SGHAT, CDR2 FQNNGV. The CDR3 spans 14 residues. CDR3 amino acids: CASRGQLANYGYTF. For the CDR3, the DNA is TGTGCCAGCAGGGGACAGCTAGCTAACTATGGCTACACCTTC.

This clone was seen a few times. The rearrangement uses TRBV3-1 (or the pseudogene TRBV3-2) and TRBJ1-2; no definite D call. The CDR3 is 14 residues long. V was shortened by 1 base and J by 4 bases, with 10 bases between the two germline ends. Germline CDR1 LGHDT, CDR2 YNNKEL (reference sequence). CDR3 nucleotides: TGTGCCAGCAGCCAAGCCACAGAAGCCTATGGCTACACCTTC. It codes for CASSQATEAYGYTF.

The CDR3 DNA reads TGCGCCAGCAATCGGACAGGGGGCTACGAGCAGTACTTC. Its translation is CASNRTGGYEQYF. The chain has TRBV4-1 and TRBJ2-7, with 10 bases fitting TRBD1. CDR3 length equals 13 residues. V was pared by 7 bases and J by 3 bases, with 3 bases of the junction left unmatched. CDR1 is MGHRA and CDR2 is YSYEKL in the germline V gene.

V gene TRBV25-1 combines with J gene TRBJ1-6; D uncertain. CDR3 length equals 15 residues. Looked up from germline, CDR1 is MGHDK and CDR2 is SYGVNS. V gave up 6 bases and J gave up 6 bases, with 15 bases separating them. CDR3 DNA sequence: TGTGCCAGCAGCTTCGGACTTCCCCTTAATTCACCCCTCCACTTT. This translates into CASSFGLPLNSPLHF.

The chain recombines TRBV24-1 with TRBJ2-5; the match to TRBD2 covers 14 bases. This CDR3 has 13 residues. V trimming: 9 bases; J trimming: 5 bases; junction bases outside the gene matches: 1. Germline lookup yields CDR1 KGHDR and CDR2 SFDVKD. In DNA form, the CDR3 reads TGTGCCACCGGGACTAGCGGGAGTGAGACCCAGTACTTC. This sequence encodes CATGTSGSETQYF.

This sequence joins TRBV7-6 and TRBJ1-6, with D maybe TRBD1 (5 bases). Germline values: CDR1 SGHVS, CDR2 FNYEAQ. This CDR3 region has 19 residues. V was trimmed by 1 base and J by 0 bases, leaving 16 bases between them. CDR3 protein: CASSLVGHHSSSYNSPLHF. CDR3 nucleotides: TGTGCCAGCAGCTTAGTTGGACATCACTCTAGCTCCTATAATTCACCCCTCCACTTT.

Regarding this clone: Other DNA sequences in this specimen translate into the identical CDR3. The gene calls are TRBV19 and TRBJ1-1; no firm D call. CDR3 length: 13 residues. CDR1 is LNHDA, CDR2 SQIVND, per germline (reference sequence). Trimming took off 3 bases at V and 4 bases at J, with 9 bases between the two ends. CDR3 in DNA: TGTGCCAGTAGTATCGGTCGGGGCACTGAAGCTTTCTTT. Protein product: CASSIGRGTEAFF.

The V and J genes are TRBV6-5 and TRBJ2-2; no clear D. Trimming removed 5 bases at V and 5 bases at J, with 12 bases between. Germline V CDR1 and CDR2: MNHEY, SVGAGI. The CDR3 totals 14 residues. This CDR3 is CASSPNTWTGELFF. The CDR3 DNA sequence: TGTGCCAGCAGTCCGAACACGTGGACCGGGGAGCTGTTTTTT.

The rearrangement joins TRBV30 to TRBJ1-5; D is perhaps TRBD1 (5 bases). Germline CDR1 reads GTSNPN; CDR2 reads SVGIG (reference sequence). Trimming stripped 2 bases from V and 3 bases from J, with 20 bases between. CDR3 length: 17 amino acids. CDR3 protein: CAWSRGMGNPVNQPQHF. The CDR3 DNA sequence: TGTGCCTGGAGTCGGGGGATGGGGAATCCGGTCAATCAGCCCCAGCATTTT. Full variable domain (outside the CDR3, taken from reference TRBV30 and TRBJ1-5): SQTIHQWPATLVQPVGSPLSLECTVEGTSNPNLYWYRQAAGRGLQLLFYSVGIGQISSEVPQNLSASRPQDRQFILSSKKLLLSDSGFYLCAWSRGMGNPVNQPQHFGDGTRLSIL.

This clone was observed once. The genes are TRBV28 and TRBJ1-5; D unclear. V was trimmed by 3 bases and J by 7 bases, leaving 10 bases between them. CDR3 length equals 13 residues. Germline V gives CDR1 MDHEN, CDR2 SYDVKM. The DNA of the CDR3 is TGTGCCAGCAGTTTTGTGGGCAGGCAGCCCCAGCATTTT. It encodes CASSFVGRQPQHF.

V gene TRBV7-6 combines with J gene TRBJ2-7; 7 bases are shared with TRBD2. V trimming: 5 bases; J trimming: 2 bases; junction bases outside the gene matches: 3. The CDR3 is made up of 13 amino acids. Germline CDR1 SGHVS, CDR2 FNYEAQ. CDR3 amino acids: CASSQGTTYEQYF. In DNA form, the CDR3 reads TGTGCCAGCAGCCAAGGGACTACCTACGAGCAGTACTTC.